This is a list of T cell receptor beta chains from one sample in a study of cytotoxic CD8 clonotypes in ibrutinib-treated CLL. Clones were sequenced by immunoSEQ multiplex PCR, and TCRdb holds only the in-frame ones, with some missing. The sample consists of around 310,000 clones, 70% to 80% of them appearing once. The source was PBMCs, collected before ibrutinib treatment. These receptors all come from a human donor with chronic lymphocytic leukemia. The CDR3 runs from the conserved cysteine through the conserved F or W. The D gene is left open where the match is weak. Where a row states a size, it is once, few, many or the class of an expanded clone; other rows omit it.

d_call clone_size j_call v_call cdr3_aa cdr3_nt
NA few TRBJ2-1 TRBV30 CAWSVRGEQFF TGTGCCTGGAGTGTAAGGGGTGAGCAGTTCTTC
TRBD1 NA TRBJ1-1 TRBV29-1 CSSIIGQGAASAFF TGCAGCTCCATTATAGGACAGGGGGCGGCTTCCGCTTTCTTT
NA NA TRBJ1-2 TRBV28 CASSFGDNRWGYGYTF TGTGCCAGCAGTTTCGGAGATAACAGGTGGGGCTATGGCTACACCTTC
TRBD1 once TRBJ1-1 TRBV7-6 CASSLGQGTEAFF TGTGCCAGCAGCCTGGGACAGGGGACTGAAGCTTTCTTT
NA NA TRBJ2-5 TRBV2 CASSEDGRGQETQYF TGTGCCAGCAGTGAAGATGGCAGGGGACAAGAGACCCAGTACTTC
TRBD2 NA TRBJ2-1 TRBV6-5 CATGAGVSYNEQFF TGTGCCACGGGAGCGGGAGTTTCCTACAATGAGCAGTTCTTC
TRBD1 NA TRBJ1-5 TRBV27 CASSWAGTGNQPQHF TGTGCCAGCAGTTGGGCCGGGACAGGTAATCAGCCCCAGCATTTT
TRBD2 NA TRBJ2-5 TRBV9 CASSEGYSGRAQETQYF TGTGCCAGCAGCGAGGGGTATAGCGGGAGGGCCCAAGAGACCCAGTACTTC
NA few TRBJ2-7 TRBV11-2 CASSFSGTNTYEQYF TGTGCCAGCAGCTTCTCCGGGACGAATACCTACGAGCAGTACTTC
TRBD2 once TRBJ2-7 TRBV11-2 CASSFLRTSGRSYEQYF TGTGCCAGCAGCTTCCTACGGACTAGCGGGCGGTCCTACGAGCAGTACTTC
NA NA TRBJ1-5 TRBV15 CATSRAAVSNQPQHF TGTGCCACCAGCAGAGCCGCCGTGAGCAATCAGCCCCAGCATTTT
NA NA TRBJ2-7 TRBV4-1 CASSHGRAPLYEQYF TGCGCCAGCAGCCACGGCAGGGCCCCTTTATACGAGCAGTACTTC
NA NA TRBJ2-7 TRBV19 CASSDVGRRNSYEQYF TGTGCCAGTAGTGACGTGGGACGGCGAAACTCCTACGAGCAGTACTTC
TRBD2 NA TRBJ2-7 TRBV4-2 CASSQAASGAYEQYF TGTGCCAGCAGCCAAGCGGCTAGCGGGGCCTACGAGCAGTACTTC
NA NA TRBJ2-7 TRBV25-1 CASSEDKGRGIWSEQYF TGTGCCAGCAGTGAAGATAAAGGCAGGGGAATTTGGAGCGAGCAGTACTTC
TRBD1 NA TRBJ1-1 TRBV29-1 CSADRSMNTEAFF TGCAGCGCGGACAGGAGTATGAACACTGAAGCTTTCTTT
NA NA TRBJ2-1 TRBV5-1 CASSLEGLYNEQFF TGCGCCAGCAGCTTGGAAGGGCTGTACAATGAGCAGTTCTTC
TRBD1 NA TRBJ1-2 TRBV9 CASSADPGQGGYTF TGTGCCAGCAGCGCCGACCCGGGACAGGGAGGCTACACCTTC
NA NA TRBJ2-7 TRBV28 CASSTSTGAYEQYF TGTGCCAGCAGTACTAGTACGGGAGCCTACGAGCAGTACTTC
NA NA TRBJ1-4 TRBV5-1 CASSLAIGGGMQLFF TGCGCCAGCAGCTTGGCCATCGGTGGAGGTATGCAACTGTTTTTT
NA few TRBJ1-5 TRBV19 CASSEGLGNQPQHF TGTGCCAGTAGTGAGGGTTTGGGCAATCAGCCCCAGCATTTT
NA NA TRBJ1-3 TRBV5-4 CASSLDGSSGNTIYF TGTGCCAGCAGCTTAGATGGGAGCTCTGGAAACACCATATATTTT
TRBD2 NA TRBJ2-7 TRBV30 CAWSVRWSSGRAPGYEQYF TGTGCCTGGAGTGTACGTTGGTCTAGCGGGAGAGCCCCCGGGTACGAGCAGTACTTC
NA NA TRBJ2-1 TRBV27 CASSTRDFGQFF TGTGCCAGCAGTACCCGGGACTTTGGGCAGTTCTTC